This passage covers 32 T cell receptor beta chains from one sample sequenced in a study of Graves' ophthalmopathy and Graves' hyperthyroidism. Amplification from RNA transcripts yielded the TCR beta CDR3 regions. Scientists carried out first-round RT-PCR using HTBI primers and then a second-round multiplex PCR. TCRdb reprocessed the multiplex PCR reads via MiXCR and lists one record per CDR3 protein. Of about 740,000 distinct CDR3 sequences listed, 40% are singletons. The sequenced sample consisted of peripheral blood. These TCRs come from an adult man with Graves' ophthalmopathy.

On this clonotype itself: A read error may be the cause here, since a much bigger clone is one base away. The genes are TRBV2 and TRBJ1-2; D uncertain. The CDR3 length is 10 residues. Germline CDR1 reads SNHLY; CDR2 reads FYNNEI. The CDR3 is CTSKVEGYTF. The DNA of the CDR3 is TGTACCAGCAAAGTTGAAGGCTACACCTTC.

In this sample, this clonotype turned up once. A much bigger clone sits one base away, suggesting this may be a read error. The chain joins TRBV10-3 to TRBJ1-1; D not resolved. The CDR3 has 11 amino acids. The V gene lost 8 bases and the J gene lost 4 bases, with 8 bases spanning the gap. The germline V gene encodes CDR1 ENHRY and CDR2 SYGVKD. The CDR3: CAIGESTEAFF. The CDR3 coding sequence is TGTGCCATCGGGGAGAGCACTGAAGCTTTCTTT.

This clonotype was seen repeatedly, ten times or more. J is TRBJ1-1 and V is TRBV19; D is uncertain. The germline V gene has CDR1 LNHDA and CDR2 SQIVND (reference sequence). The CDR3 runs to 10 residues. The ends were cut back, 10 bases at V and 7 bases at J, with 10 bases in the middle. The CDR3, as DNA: TGTGCCACCCGAGGCAGTGAAGCTTTCTTT. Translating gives CATRGSEAFF.

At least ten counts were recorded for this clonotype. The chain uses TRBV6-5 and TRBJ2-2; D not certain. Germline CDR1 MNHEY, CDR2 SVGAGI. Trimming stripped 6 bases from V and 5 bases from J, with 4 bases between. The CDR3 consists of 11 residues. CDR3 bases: TGTGCCAGCAGAAAAACCGGGGAGCTGTTTTTT. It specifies CASRKTGELFF.

In DNA, the CDR3 is TGTGCCAGTAGTAGGGACAGGGGCTTCTATGGCTACACCTTC. Its translation: CASSRDRGFYGYTF. The rearrangement uses TRBV19 and TRBJ1-2; 10 bases fit TRBD1. The CDR3 runs 14 residues. V gave up 4 bases and J gave up 4 bases; unmatched junction bases: 3. The germline V gene has CDR1 LNHDA and CDR2 SQIVND (reference sequence).

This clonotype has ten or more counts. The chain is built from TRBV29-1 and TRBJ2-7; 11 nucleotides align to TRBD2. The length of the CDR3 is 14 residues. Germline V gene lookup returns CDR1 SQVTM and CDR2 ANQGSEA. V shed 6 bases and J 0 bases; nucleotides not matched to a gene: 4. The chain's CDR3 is CSVAGLAGSYEQYF. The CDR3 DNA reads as TGCAGCGTCGCCGGACTAGCGGGCTCCTACGAGCAGTACTTC.

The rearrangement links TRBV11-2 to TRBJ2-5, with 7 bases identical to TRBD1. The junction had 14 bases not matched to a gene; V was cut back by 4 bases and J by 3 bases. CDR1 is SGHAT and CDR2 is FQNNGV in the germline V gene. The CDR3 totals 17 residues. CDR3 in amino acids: CASSYRSTGTAKETQYF. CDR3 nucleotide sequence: TGTGCCAGCAGCTATAGATCTACCGGGACAGCCAAAGAGACCCAGTACTTC.

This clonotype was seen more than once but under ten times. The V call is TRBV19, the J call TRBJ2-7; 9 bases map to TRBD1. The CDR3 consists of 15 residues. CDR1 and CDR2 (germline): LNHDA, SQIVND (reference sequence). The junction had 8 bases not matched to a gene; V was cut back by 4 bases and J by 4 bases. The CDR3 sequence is CASSTSGTGIYEQYF. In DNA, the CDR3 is TGTGCCAGTAGTACATCGGGGACAGGGATTTACGAGCAGTACTTC. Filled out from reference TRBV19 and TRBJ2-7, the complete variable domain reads DGGITQSPKYLFRKEGQNVTLSCEQNLNHDAMYWYRQDPGQGLRLIYYSQIVNDFQKGDIAEGYSVSREKKESFPLTVTSAQKNPTAFYLCASSTSGTGIYEQYFGPGTRLTVT.

The DNA of the CDR3 is TGCGCCAGCAGTGAAGACAGGGCGCCCGGGGAGCTGTTTTTT. As protein: CASSEDRAPGELFF. This chain uses TRBV10-1 with TRBJ2-2, with 7 nucleotides matching TRBD1. The CDR3 has 14 residues. Germline CDR1 WNHNN, CDR2 SYGVQD (reference sequence). With V trimmed by 3 bases and J by 6 bases, 4 bases remained unmatched.

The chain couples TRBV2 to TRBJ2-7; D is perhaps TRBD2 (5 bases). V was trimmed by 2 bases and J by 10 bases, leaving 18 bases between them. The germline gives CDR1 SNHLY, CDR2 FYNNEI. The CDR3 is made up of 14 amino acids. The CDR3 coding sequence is TGTGCCAGCAGTGAAACGGGCAGCGGAATTGATCAGTACTTC. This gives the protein CASSETGSGIDQYF.

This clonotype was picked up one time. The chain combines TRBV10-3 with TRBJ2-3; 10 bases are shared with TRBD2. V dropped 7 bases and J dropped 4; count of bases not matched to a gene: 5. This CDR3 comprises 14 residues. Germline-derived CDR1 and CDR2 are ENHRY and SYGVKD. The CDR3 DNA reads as TGTGCCATCACCAGCGGGGGGGATGCAGATACGCAGTATTTT. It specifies CAITSGGDADTQYF.

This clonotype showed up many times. The CDR3 nucleotides are TGTGCCAGCAGCTTAGGGCAGCGGAATCAGCCCCAGCATTTT. It is translated as CASSLGQRNQPQHF. The V call is TRBV7-6, the J call TRBJ1-5; D remains unclear. V was shortened by 1 base and J by 4 bases, with 8 bases between the two germline ends. Germline CDR1 is SGHVS and CDR2 is FNYEAQ. The CDR3 has 14 residues.

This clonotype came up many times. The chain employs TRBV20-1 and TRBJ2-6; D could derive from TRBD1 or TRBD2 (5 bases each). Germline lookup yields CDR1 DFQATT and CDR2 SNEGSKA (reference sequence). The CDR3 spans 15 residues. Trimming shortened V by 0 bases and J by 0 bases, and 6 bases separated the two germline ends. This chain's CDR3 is CSAREGTSGANVLTF. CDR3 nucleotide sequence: TGCAGTGCTAGAGAAGGGACCTCTGGGGCCAACGTCCTGACTTTC.

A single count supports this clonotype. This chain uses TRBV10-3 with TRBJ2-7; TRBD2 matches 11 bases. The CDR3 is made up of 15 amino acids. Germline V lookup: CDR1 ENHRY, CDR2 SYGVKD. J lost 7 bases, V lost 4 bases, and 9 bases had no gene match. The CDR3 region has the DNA TGTGCCATCAGTGGCAGACTAGCGGGAACCGGGGAGCAGTACTTC. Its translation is CAISGRLAGTGEQYF.

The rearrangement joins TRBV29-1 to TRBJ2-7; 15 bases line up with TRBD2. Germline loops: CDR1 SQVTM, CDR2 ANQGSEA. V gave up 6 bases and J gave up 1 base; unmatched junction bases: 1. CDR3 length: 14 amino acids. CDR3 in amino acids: CSVGLAGGSYEQYF. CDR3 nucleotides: TGCAGCGTCGGACTAGCGGGAGGGTCCTACGAGCAGTACTTC.

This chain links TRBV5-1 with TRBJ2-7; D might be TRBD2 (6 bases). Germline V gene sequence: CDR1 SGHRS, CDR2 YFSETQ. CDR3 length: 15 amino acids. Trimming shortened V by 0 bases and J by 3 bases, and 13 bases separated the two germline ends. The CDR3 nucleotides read TGCGCCAGCAGCTTGGCCGGCGGGGAATTCTACGAGCAGTACTTC. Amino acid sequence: CASSLAGGEFYEQYF. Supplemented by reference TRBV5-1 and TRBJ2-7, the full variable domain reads KAGVTQTPRYLIKTRGQQVTLSCSPISGHRSVSWYQQTPGQGLQFLFEYFSETQRNKGNFPGRFSGRQFSNSRSEMNVSTLELGDSALYLCASSLAGGEFYEQYFGPGTRLTVT.

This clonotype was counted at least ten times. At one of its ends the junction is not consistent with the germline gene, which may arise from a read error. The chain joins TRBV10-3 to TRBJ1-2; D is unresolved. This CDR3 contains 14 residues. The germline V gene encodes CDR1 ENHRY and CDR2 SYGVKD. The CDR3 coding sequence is TGTGCCAGCAGTTACCTGAACGAATACTATGGCTACACCTTC. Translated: CASSYLNEYYGYTF.

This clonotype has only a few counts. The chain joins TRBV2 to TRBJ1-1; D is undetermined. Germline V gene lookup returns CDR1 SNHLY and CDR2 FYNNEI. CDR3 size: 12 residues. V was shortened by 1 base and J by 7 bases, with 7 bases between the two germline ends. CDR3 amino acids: CASSEGVGEAFF. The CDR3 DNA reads TGTGCCAGCAGTGAAGGGGTGGGTGAAGCTTTCTTT. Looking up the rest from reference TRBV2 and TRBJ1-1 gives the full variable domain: EPEVTQTPSHQVTQMGQEVILRCVPISNHLYFYWYRQILGQKVEFLVSFYNNEISEKSEIFDDQFSVERPDGSNFTLKIRSTKLEDSAMYFCASSEGVGEAFFGQGTRLTVV.

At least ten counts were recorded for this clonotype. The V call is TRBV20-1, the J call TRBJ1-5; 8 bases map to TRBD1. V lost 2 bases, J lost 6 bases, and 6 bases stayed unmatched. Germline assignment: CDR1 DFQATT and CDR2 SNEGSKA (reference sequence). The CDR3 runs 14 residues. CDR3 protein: CSARPGGSSQPQHF. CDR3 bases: TGCAGTGCTAGACCAGGGGGCTCGAGTCAGCCCCAGCATTTT.

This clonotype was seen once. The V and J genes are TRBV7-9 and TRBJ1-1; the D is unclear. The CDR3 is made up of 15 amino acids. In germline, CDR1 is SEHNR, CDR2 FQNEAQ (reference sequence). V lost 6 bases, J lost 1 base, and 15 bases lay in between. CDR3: CASSPFPDKNTEAFF. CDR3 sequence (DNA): TGTGCCAGCAGTCCTTTCCCCGACAAGAACACTGAAGCTTTCTTT.

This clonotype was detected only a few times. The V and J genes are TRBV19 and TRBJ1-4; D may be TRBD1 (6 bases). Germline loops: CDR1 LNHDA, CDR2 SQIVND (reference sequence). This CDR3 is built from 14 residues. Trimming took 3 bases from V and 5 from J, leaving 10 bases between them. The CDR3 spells CASSIFTGNEKLFF. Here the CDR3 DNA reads TGTGCCAGTAGTATTTTTACAGGGAATGAAAAACTGTTTTTT.

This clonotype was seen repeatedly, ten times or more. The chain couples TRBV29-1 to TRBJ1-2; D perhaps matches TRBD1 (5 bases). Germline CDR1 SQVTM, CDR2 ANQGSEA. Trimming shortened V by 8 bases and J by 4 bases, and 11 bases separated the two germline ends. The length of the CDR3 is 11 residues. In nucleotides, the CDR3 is TGCAGCTTAAATGGGGGCTATGGCTACACCTTC. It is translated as CSLNGGYGYTF.

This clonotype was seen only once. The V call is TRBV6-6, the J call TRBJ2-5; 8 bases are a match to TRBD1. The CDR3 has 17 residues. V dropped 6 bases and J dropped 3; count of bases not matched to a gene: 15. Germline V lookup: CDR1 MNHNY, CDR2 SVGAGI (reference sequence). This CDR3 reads CASSKRDRLGQKETQYF. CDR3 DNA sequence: TGTGCCAGCAGCAAAAGGGACAGGTTGGGCCAGAAAGAGACCCAGTACTTC.

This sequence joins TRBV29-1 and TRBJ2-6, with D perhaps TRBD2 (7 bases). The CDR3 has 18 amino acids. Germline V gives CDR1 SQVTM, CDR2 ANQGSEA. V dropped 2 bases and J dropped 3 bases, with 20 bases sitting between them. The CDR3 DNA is TGCAGCGTTGAACCTCAGGGGATAGGGGACTATGGGGCCAACGTCCTGACTTTC. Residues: CSVEPQGIGDYGANVLTF.

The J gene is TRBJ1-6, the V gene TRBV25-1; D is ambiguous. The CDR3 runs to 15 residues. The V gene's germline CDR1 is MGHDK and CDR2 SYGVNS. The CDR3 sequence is CASGLPATGNSPLHF. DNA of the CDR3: TGTGCTAGTGGACTCCCGGCTACCGGTAATTCACCCCTCCACTTT. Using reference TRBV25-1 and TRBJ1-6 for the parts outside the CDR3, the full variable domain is EADIYQTPRYLVIGTGKKITLECSQTMGHDKMYWYQQDPGMELHLIHYSYGVNSTEKGDLSSESTVSRIRTEHFPLTLESARPSHTSQYLCASGLPATGNSPLHFGNGTRLTVT.

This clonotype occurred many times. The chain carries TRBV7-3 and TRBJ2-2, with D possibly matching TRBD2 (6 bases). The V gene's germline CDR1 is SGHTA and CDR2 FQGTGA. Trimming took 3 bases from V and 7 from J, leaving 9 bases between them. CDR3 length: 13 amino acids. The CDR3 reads CASSFGGVGELFF. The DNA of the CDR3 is TGTGCCAGCAGCTTTGGCGGGGTCGGGGAGCTGTTTTTT.

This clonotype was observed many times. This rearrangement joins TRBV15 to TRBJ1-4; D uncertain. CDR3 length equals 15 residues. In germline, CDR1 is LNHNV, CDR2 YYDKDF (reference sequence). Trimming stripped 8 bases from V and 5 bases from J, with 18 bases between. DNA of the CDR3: TGTGCCACCTCTCAGGAGTGGAGAGTCAATGAAAAACTGTTTTTT. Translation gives CATSQEWRVNEKLFF.

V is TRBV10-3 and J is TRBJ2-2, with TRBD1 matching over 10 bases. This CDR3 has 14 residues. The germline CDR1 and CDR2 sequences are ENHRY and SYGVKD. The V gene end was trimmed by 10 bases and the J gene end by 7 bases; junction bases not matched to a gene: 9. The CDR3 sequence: CASELRTGGGELFF. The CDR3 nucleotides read TGTGCCAGCGAACTTCGGACAGGGGGCGGGGAGCTGTTTTTT.

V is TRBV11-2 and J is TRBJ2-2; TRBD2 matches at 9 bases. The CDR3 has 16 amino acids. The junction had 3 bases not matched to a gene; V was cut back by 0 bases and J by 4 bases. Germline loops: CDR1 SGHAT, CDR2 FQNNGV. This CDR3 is CASSLDAGGATGELFF. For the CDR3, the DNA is TGTGCCAGCAGCTTAGATGCGGGAGGGGCCACCGGGGAGCTGTTTTTT.

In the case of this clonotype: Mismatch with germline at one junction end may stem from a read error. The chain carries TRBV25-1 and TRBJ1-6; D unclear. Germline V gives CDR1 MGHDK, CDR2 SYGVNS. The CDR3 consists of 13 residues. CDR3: CASSDLPGSLLHF. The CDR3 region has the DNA TGTGCCAGCAGTGACCTCCCCGGGTCACTCCTCCACTTT.

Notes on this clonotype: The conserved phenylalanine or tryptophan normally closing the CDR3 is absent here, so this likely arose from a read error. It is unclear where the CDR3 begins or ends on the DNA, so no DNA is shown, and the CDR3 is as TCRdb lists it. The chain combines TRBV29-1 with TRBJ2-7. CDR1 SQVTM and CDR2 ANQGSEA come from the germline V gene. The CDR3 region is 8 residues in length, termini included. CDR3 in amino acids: CSVARTVL.

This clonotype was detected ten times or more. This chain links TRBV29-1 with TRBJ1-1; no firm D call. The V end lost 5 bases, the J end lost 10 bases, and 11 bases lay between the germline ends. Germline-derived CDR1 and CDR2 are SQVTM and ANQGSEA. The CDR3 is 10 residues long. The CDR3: CSVSLARAFF. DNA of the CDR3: TGCAGCGTTTCTTTAGCTAGAGCTTTCTTT.